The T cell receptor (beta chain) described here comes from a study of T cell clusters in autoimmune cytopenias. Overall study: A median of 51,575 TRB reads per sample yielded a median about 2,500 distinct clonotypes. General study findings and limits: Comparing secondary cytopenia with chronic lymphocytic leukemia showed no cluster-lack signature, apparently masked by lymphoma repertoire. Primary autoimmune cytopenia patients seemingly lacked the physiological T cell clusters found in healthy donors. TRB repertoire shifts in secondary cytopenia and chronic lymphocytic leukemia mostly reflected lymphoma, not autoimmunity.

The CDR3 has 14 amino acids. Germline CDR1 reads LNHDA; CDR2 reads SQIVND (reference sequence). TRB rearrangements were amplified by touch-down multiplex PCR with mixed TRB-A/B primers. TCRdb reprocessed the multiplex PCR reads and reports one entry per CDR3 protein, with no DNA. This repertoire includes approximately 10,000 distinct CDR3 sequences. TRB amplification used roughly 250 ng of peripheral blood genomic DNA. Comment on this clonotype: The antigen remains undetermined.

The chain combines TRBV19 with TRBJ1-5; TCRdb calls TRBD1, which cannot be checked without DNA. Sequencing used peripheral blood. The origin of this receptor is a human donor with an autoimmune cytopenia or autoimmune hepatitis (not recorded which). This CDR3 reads CASSLGTGGQPQHF.